The rows below give T cell receptor beta chains drawn from one sample of a study of shared clonotypes between healthy human individuals. Produced via immunoSEQ multiplex PCR; TCRdb's table is partial and in-frame only. The table shows approximately 460,000 clones, with roughly four fifths occurring only once. Sequencing input: PBMCs. These receptor sequences come from a woman in her forties in good health. Some clones in this sample may be carry-over from other donors' samples. Each CDR3 is given without its conserved first and last residue. Fields, in order: CDR3 length, V gene, CDR3 protein.

9 TRBV20-1 SAPLIATQY
15 TRBV4-2 ASSQDLLRTNTGELF
10 TRBV10-3 TIMGVKTEAF
13 TRBV7-2 ASSTTGASTDTQY
7 TRBV28 ASSQSSL
11 TRBV29-1 SVGVDRAAGYT
13 TRBV18 ASSPLEGSYNEQF
13 TRBV28 ASSFPRGQGYEQY
17 TRBV30 AWAEEGEALWAGANVLT
13 TRBV5-6 ASSLLTGPGETQY
11 TRBV5-4 ASSAARNTEAF
13 TRBV28 ASSLSGGWVEKLF
14 TRBV7-2 ASSLGGAGGVYEQY
14 TRBV6-6 ASSGLRGGSYNEQF
14 TRBV7-8 ASSTRLAGGTDTQY
13 TRBV28 ASSSHGSSGDEQF
10 TRBV28 ASYNRIYGYT
12 TRBV30 AWTAGQGVDKQF
13 TRBV19 ASSIGGAYTGELF
14 TRBV18 ASSPGLTGAWYEQY
12 TRBV4-2 ASSQDIATYEQY
12 TRBV5-1 ASTSWGRDTEAF
14 TRBV4-1 ASSPKRGGAGEKLF
13 TRBV5-1 ASSPGLADYNEQF
10 TRBV9 ASSVDTDTQY
13 TRBV18 ASSLWTGRETEQF
13 TRBV5-4 ASSFGGISYNEQF
12 TRBV5-1 ASSLAGNSYEQY
14 TRBV30 AWSERQGKRDQPQH
12 TRBV6-6 ASKRGVGDNEQF
10 TRBV6-6 ASRLQRTEAF
13 TRBV6-5 ASSRGLTGANVLT
13 TRBV5-4 ASSLYRSSGNTIY
9 TRBV2 ASSPGPEAF
11 TRBV5-6 ASSLVLMSEQF
15 TRBV5-1 ASSFPSGRGGYNEQF
12 TRBV15 ATSGGGHTDTQY
12 TRBV6-5 ASKRLGPYNEQF
14 TRBV29-1 SVEDRRQGVYNEQF
12 TRBV18 ASSPLRYRDTQY
10 TRBV7-9 ASSVQVHEQY
12 TRBV7-2 ASSRDRGSDTQY
12 TRBV28 ASSFADRGLEQY
12 TRBV19 ASSPGPPTYEQY
12 TRBV4-1 ASSLNQWDYGYT
13 TRBV6-4 ASRAGTSDIDTQY
10 TRBV14 ASSQVGYGYT
13 TRBV4-2 ASSQEAGRGDTQY
14 TRBV4-2 ASSQDPSGSLYEQY
13 TRBV2 ASTPGAWSNQPQH
13 TRBV7-2 ASSSSGVIGETQY
12 TRBV29-1 SVEGQGGPYEQY
12 TRBV7-3 ASSLGRNTGELF
13 TRBV28 ASSPSGDAKNIQY
13 TRBV21-1 ASSDGQRNTGELF